Sequencing of this TCR beta chain was carried out in a study of cytomegalovirus exposure and HLA in healthy donors. Study results and limitations: In a later analysis, TCR association rates varied by HLA locus: DRB1 most, HLA-C fewest. Reported results showed that the classifier diagnosed cytomegalovirus status with high specificity and sensitivity. Clonal expansion was found to be greater in HLA-associated TCR beta chains than in equally common others in a later analysis.

Healthy bone marrow donors formed the donor group. Both 60 Vbeta primers and 13 Jbeta primers went into the PCR. The repertoire was sequenced with immunoSEQ multiplex PCR; TCRdb's copy has only in-frame clones and lacks some. The sample data list just over 150,000 clones. Of note for this clone: Its antigen is unknown.

The germline V and J ends were trimmed by 6 bases and 0 bases, with 8 bases remaining between them. Germline lookup yields CDR1 ENHRY and CDR2 SYGVKD. The CDR3 is made up of 13 amino acids. The chain combines TRBV10-3 with TRBJ1-2, with D possibly matching TRBD1 (5 bases). What was sequenced was PBMCs. The TCR originated in a woman aged 55-70 years in good health and CMV-seronegative. CDR3 amino acids: CAISAGSNYGYTF. The CDR3 DNA sequence: TGTGCCATCAGCGCAGGGTCTAACTATGGCTACACCTTC.